This T cell receptor beta chain was sequenced in a study of blood T cell repertoires in COVID-19. Overall study: There were acute and convalescent COVID-19 samples, and they came from the United States, Italy and Spain. Nucleic acid was either cDNA or gDNA, and it came from T cells, B-cell-depleted T cells, or PBMCs.

The CDR3 extends over 14 amino acids. V lost 4 bases, J lost 2 bases, and 11 bases lay in between. CDR1 and CDR2 (germline): MDHEN, SYDVKM. Original processing notes: Amplifying reference gene primers gave estimates of nucleated cell counts. Libraries were prepared by immunoSEQ multiplex PCR; TCRdb keeps only in-frame clonotypes and omits some of them. V, J and clone size are taken as reported in that table, and D and trimming were inferred from the DNA itself. Of tens of thousands of clones in the sample, 75% to 90% were seen once. This clone turned up a few times. Other DNA variants within this sample encode the same CDR3.

This sequence was found in a man aged 60 to 75 with acute or convalescent COVID-19. V usage is TRBV28 and J usage is TRBJ1-2; D is uncertain. Sample: peripheral blood. Here the CDR3 reads CASSSSPLNYGYTF. Here the CDR3 DNA reads TGTGCCAGCAGTTCCTCACCCCTAAACTATGGCTACACCTTC.